This T cell receptor beta chain was sequenced for a study of persistence of HIV-infected CD4 T cells. The CDR3 sequence is 18 residues long. Germline V gene lookup returns CDR1 KGHSH and CDR2 LQKENI. V shed 3 bases and J shed 1 base, with 22 bases lying between them. This nonspecific control used anti-CD3/anti-CD28 bead stimulation of CD4+ T cells. Sorting selected CD4+ T cells upregulating both CD40 ligand and CD69. Study-wide points: The rare CMV-responding cells with HIV-1 proviruses were not separately TCR-sequenced. Degenerate expanded CDR3beta sequences were enriched among CMV- and Gag-responding cells.

The libraries were made with immunoSEQ version 4 in survey mode. TCRdb's table, derived via immunoSEQ multiplex PCR, lists solely in-frame clones and lacks some. The table shows more than 30,000 clones, with roughly 90% occurring only once. Note on this clone: Its antigen remains unidentified.

The clonotype originates from an adult man with HIV who was CMV-seropositive. The genes are TRBV18 and TRBJ2-7; D gene unclear. The sequences come from CD4+ T cells sorted from PBMCs after approximately 19-hour stimulation, collected from a patient who received antiretroviral therapy. The CDR3 bases are TGTGCCAGCTCACCGCGCAATGACGGCACCCCTTATTCCTACGAGCAGTACTTC. It codes for CASSPRNDGTPYSYEQYF.